A selection of T cell receptor beta chains follows, all from one sample in a study of blood T cell repertoires in COVID-19. Produced via immunoSEQ multiplex PCR; TCRdb's table is partial and in-frame only. The table includes over 200,000 clones, roughly 90% detected once. Sequenced input: peripheral blood. The receptor source for this set is a man in his sixties with COVID-19, enrolled during active disease. The CDR3 runs from the conserved cysteine through the conserved F or W. D genes are given only for firm matches. Clone size appears in some rows only: once, few, many, or a class for an expanded clone.

V: TRBV19; J: TRBJ1-5; size: once; D: TRBD1; DNA: TGTGCCAGTAGCAAAGGACAGGGGGCTCAACAGCCCCAGCATTTT; CDR3: CASSKGQGAQQPQHF
V: TRBV6-5; J: TRBJ1-2; size: NA; D: TRBD1; DNA: TGTGCCAGCAGTTACTCAACAGGGGGCGAAGGCTACACCTTC; CDR3: CASSYSTGGEGYTF
V: TRBV27; J: TRBJ1-4; size: NA; D: TRBD1; DNA: TGTGCCAGCAGTCCTCCGGGACAGGGGAATGAAAAACTGTTTTTT; CDR3: CASSPPGQGNEKLFF
V: TRBV28; J: TRBJ1-5; size: NA; D: NA; DNA: TGTGCCAGTAGCCGTGGAAGGGGACAGCCCCAGCATTTT; CDR3: CASSRGRGQPQHF
V: TRBV5-1; J: TRBJ2-1; size: NA; D: NA; DNA: TGCGCCAGCAGCTTGGGGCCGTCCAATGAGCAGTTCTTC; CDR3: CASSLGPSNEQFF
V: TRBV5-1; J: TRBJ2-1; size: NA; D: TRBD2; DNA: TGCGCCAGCAGCGTGGGGACTAGCGGGGGGCTCTACAATGAGCAGTTCTTC; CDR3: CASSVGTSGGLYNEQFF
V: TRBV5-1; J: TRBJ2-1; size: NA; D: TRBD1; DNA: TGCGCCAGCAGTAAGGACAGGAATTACAATGAGCAGTTCTTC; CDR3: CASSKDRNYNEQFF
V: TRBV28; J: TRBJ2-1; size: NA; D: NA; DNA: TGTGCCAGCAGTTTAAACGGGAATTACAATGAGCAGTTCTTC; CDR3: CASSLNGNYNEQFF
V: TRBV27; J: TRBJ1-4; size: NA; D: NA; DNA: TGTGCCAGCAGACCTAGGGGGTGGGAAAAACTGTTTTTT; CDR3: CASRPRGWEKLFF
V: TRBV29-1; J: TRBJ2-4; size: NA; D: TRBD2; DNA: TGCAGCGCTGGGACTAGCGGGGGGGCCTGTCAGTACTTC; CDR3: CSAGTSGGACQYF
V: TRBV7-8; J: TRBJ1-1; size: once; D: TRBD1; DNA: TGTGCCAGCAGCTCAAAGACAGGGATGAACACTGAAGCTTTCTTT; CDR3: CASSSKTGMNTEAFF
V: TRBV7-9; J: TRBJ2-7; size: NA; D: TRBD2; DNA: TGTGCCAGCAGCTTAATGGGAGGGGTCTACGAGCAGTACTTC; CDR3: CASSLMGGVYEQYF
V: TRBV27; J: TRBJ1-1; size: once; D: NA; DNA: TGTGCCAGCAGCCGTGAGGGCACTGAAGCTTTCTTT; CDR3: CASSREGTEAFF
V: TRBV7-8; J: TRBJ1-2; size: NA; D: TRBD1; DNA: TGTGCCAGCAGCTTAGCGGTGGGACAGAAGTATGGCTACACCTTC; CDR3: CASSLAVGQKYGYTF
V: TRBV28; J: TRBJ1-1; size: NA; D: NA; DNA: TGTGCCAGCAGCCCCTACGGGGAAGCTTTCTTT; CDR3: CASSPYGEAFF
V: TRBV3-1/TRBV3-2; J: TRBJ2-1; size: NA; D: TRBD2; DNA: TGTGCCAGCAGCCGGAGCGGGGGCCTCCAAAACTCAGGGTATGAGCAGTTCTTC; CDR3: CASSRSGGLQNSGYEQFF
V: TRBV4-2; J: TRBJ1-6; size: NA; D: NA; DNA: TGTGCCAGCAGCCAAGAAGTTCGGACAGATAATTCACCCCTCCACTTT; CDR3: CASSQEVRTDNSPLHF
V: TRBV5-3; J: TRBJ1-2; size: NA; D: TRBD1; DNA: TGTGCCAGAAGCTGGCCGGACAGGGCCGATGGCTACACCTTC; CDR3: CARSWPDRADGYTF
V: TRBV28; J: TRBJ1-2; size: NA; D: NA; DNA: TGTGCCAGCAGCCCCACAGGTATCCTAGGTGGCTACACCTTC; CDR3: CASSPTGILGGYTF
V: TRBV3-1/TRBV3-2; J: TRBJ2-5; size: NA; D: TRBD2; DNA: TGTGCCAGCAGCCCACGACTAGCGGGGGGGCTATGGCAAGAGACCCAGTACTTC; CDR3: CASSPRLAGGLWQETQYF
V: TRBV6-4; J: TRBJ2-2; size: once; D: TRBD1; DNA: TGTGCCAGCAGTTTTACAGGGGGGCCATTGACCGGGGAGCTGTTTTTT; CDR3: CASSFTGGPLTGELFF
V: TRBV7-8; J: TRBJ1-1; size: NA; D: NA; DNA: TGTGCCAGCAGCTGGACAGAGAACACTGAAGCTTTCTTT; CDR3: CASSWTENTEAFF
V: TRBV9; J: TRBJ2-3; size: NA; D: TRBD1; DNA: TGTGCCAGCAGCGGACAGGGGAAAGATACGCAGTATTTT; CDR3: CASSGQGKDTQYF
V: TRBV3-1/TRBV3-2; J: TRBJ1-3; size: NA; D: NA; DNA: TGTGCCAGCAGCCAAGATGTAAGAAACACCATATATTTT; CDR3: CASSQDVRNTIYF
V: TRBV10-3; J: TRBJ2-7; size: NA; D: NA; DNA: TGTGCCATCAGTGGAGGCTACGAGCAGTACTTC; CDR3: CAISGGYEQYF
V: TRBV29-1; J: TRBJ1-2; size: once; D: TRBD1; DNA: TGCAGCGTTGTCGTCCAGGGGGCTGGTGGCTACACCTTC; CDR3: CSVVVQGAGGYTF
V: TRBV6-6; J: TRBJ2-7; size: NA; D: TRBD1; DNA: TGTGCCAGCAATCCGGGACAGGTCTACGAGCAGTACTTC; CDR3: CASNPGQVYEQYF
V: TRBV10-2; J: TRBJ1-2; size: NA; D: TRBD1; DNA: TGCGCCAGCCACGGGACAGGGGGAGGCTACACCTTC; CDR3: CASHGTGGGYTF